This is a list of T cell receptor beta chains from one sample in a study of PD-1 blockade in classical Hodgkin lymphoma. TCRdb's table, derived via immunoSEQ multiplex PCR, lists solely in-frame clones and lacks some. Found here are tens of thousands of clones, 85% to 90% of them singletons; the top ten hold about 2.4%. This material consisted of CD4+ T cells from blood, taken before the fourth cycle of nivolumab. These receptors came from a human donor with classical Hodgkin lymphoma. Each CDR3 is given with its conserved first and last residue. The order of the fields is D gene, V gene, clone size, J gene, CDR3 protein, CDR3 DNA. A D gene is named only where the DNA matches it firmly. The size entry is marked missing in some rows and otherwise reads once, few, many or a size class.

D: NA
V: TRBV30
size: once
J: TRBJ1-1
CDR3: CAWIPENTEAFF
DNA: TGTGCCTGGATACCTGAGAACACTGAAGCTTTCTTT

D: NA
V: TRBV5-7
size: NA
J: TRBJ1-2
CDR3: CASRHWGLSYTF
DNA: TGTGCCAGCAGGCACTGGGGTCTCAGCTACACCTTC

D: NA
V: TRBV4-3
size: NA
J: TRBJ2-5
CDR3: CASSQEPSDTQYF
DNA: TGCGCCAGCAGCCAAGAACCTTCGGACACCCAGTACTTC

D: TRBD1
V: TRBV27
size: NA
J: TRBJ2-1
CDR3: CASSVTDRGTYNEQFF
DNA: TGTGCCAGCAGTGTTACGGACAGGGGGACCTACAATGAGCAGTTCTTC

D: NA
V: TRBV7-2
size: once
J: TRBJ2-7
CDR3: CASSRSGTAMTYEQYF
DNA: TGTGCCAGCAGTCGTTCCGGGACTGCCATGACCTACGAGCAGTACTTC

D: NA
V: TRBV6-5
size: NA
J: TRBJ1-2
CDR3: CASSYSRGRYGYTF
DNA: TGTGCCAGCAGTTACTCGAGGGGACGCTATGGCTACACCTTC

D: NA
V: TRBV5-1
size: few
J: TRBJ1-1
CDR3: CASSPEQLLMNTEAFF
DNA: TGCGCCAGCAGCCCCGAACAGCTACTCATGAACACTGAAGCTTTCTTT

D: TRBD1
V: TRBV6-1
size: NA
J: TRBJ2-1
CDR3: CASTPGGTGENEQFF
DNA: TGTGCCAGCACCCCCGGCGGGACAGGGGAGAATGAGCAGTTCTTC

D: NA
V: TRBV5-5
size: NA
J: TRBJ1-5
CDR3: CASSLVGGNQPQHF
DNA: TGTGCCAGCAGCCTGGTCGGGGGCAATCAGCCCCAGCATTTT

D: NA
V: TRBV27
size: once
J: TRBJ2-3
CDR3: CASRTRNTDTQYF
DNA: TGTGCCAGCAGGACTAGGAACACAGATACGCAGTATTTT

D: NA
V: TRBV30
size: NA
J: TRBJ2-1
CDR3: CAWSVLQYNEQFF
DNA: TGTGCCTGGAGTGTACTGCAGTACAATGAGCAGTTCTTC

D: NA
V: TRBV2
size: NA
J: TRBJ2-1
CDR3: CASSDGRVVARNEQFF
DNA: TGTGCCAGCAGTGATGGGCGGGTCGTCGCTCGGAATGAGCAGTTCTTC

D: NA
V: TRBV6-5
size: NA
J: TRBJ1-1
CDR3: CASSPPRVVDTEAFF
DNA: TGTGCCAGCAGCCCTCCCCGGGTGGTCGACACTGAAGCTTTCTTT

D: NA
V: TRBV28
size: NA
J: TRBJ1-5
CDR3: CASSFSNRWGNQPQHF
DNA: TGTGCCAGCAGTTTTTCCAACAGGTGGGGCAATCAGCCCCAGCATTTT

D: TRBD1
V: TRBV2
size: NA
J: TRBJ2-5
CDR3: CASSEYGVRGETQYF
DNA: TGTGCCAGCAGTGAATATGGGGTCAGGGGGGAGACCCAGTACTTC

D: NA
V: TRBV5-6
size: NA
J: TRBJ1-2
CDR3: CASSRRTDFSNYGYTF
DNA: TGTGCCAGCAGCCGCAGGACAGACTTCTCTAACTATGGCTACACCTTC

D: NA
V: TRBV4-1
size: NA
J: TRBJ2-2
CDR3: CASSQVPGANTGELFF
DNA: TGCGCCAGCAGCCAAGTCCCCGGAGCGAACACCGGGGAGCTGTTTTTT

D: NA
V: TRBV5-6
size: NA
J: TRBJ2-3
CDR3: CASSSTDTQYF
DNA: TGTGCCAGCAGCTCAACAGATACGCAGTATTTT

D: TRBD1
V: TRBV7-2
size: NA
J: TRBJ1-2
CDR3: CASSLDGTGVNYGYTF
DNA: TGTGCCAGCAGCTTAGACGGGACAGGGGTCAACTATGGCTACACCTTC

D: TRBD1
V: TRBV5-8
size: NA
J: TRBJ2-2
CDR3: CASTRQGVNTGELFF
DNA: TGTGCCAGCACCAGACAGGGGGTAAACACCGGGGAGCTGTTTTTT

D: NA
V: TRBV4-3
size: once
J: TRBJ1-1
CDR3: CASSPGLENTEAFF
DNA: TGCGCCAGCAGCCCGGGACTTGAGAACACTGAAGCTTTCTTT

D: NA
V: TRBV6-5
size: few
J: TRBJ2-6
CDR3: CASSQRHGGANVLTF
DNA: TGTGCCAGCAGTCAACGACACGGAGGGGCCAACGTCCTGACTTTC

D: NA
V: TRBV30
size: NA
J: TRBJ1-2
CDR3: CAWSPGPNYGYTF
DNA: TGTGCCTGGAGCCCGGGACCAAACTATGGCTACACCTTC

D: NA
V: TRBV5-1
size: NA
J: TRBJ1-3
CDR3: CASRPAGAHSSGNTIYF
DNA: TGCGCCAGCAGACCGGCGGGGGCTCATAGCTCTGGAAACACCATATATTTT

D: NA
V: TRBV18
size: once
J: TRBJ2-3
CDR3: CASSPQTTDTQYF
DNA: TGTGCCAGCTCACCGCAGACCACAGATACGCAGTATTTT

D: NA
V: TRBV4-1
size: NA
J: TRBJ2-7
CDR3: CASSLVKGDPYEQYF
DNA: TGCGCCAGCAGCCTCGTCAAAGGGGATCCCTACGAGCAGTACTTC

D: TRBD1
V: TRBV5-1
size: NA
J: TRBJ1-1
CDR3: CASSLRQGAMNTEAFF
DNA: TGCGCCAGCAGCTTGAGGCAGGGGGCTATGAACACTGAAGCTTTCTTT

D: NA
V: TRBV7-9
size: NA
J: TRBJ1-5
CDR3: CASSLAGFRQPQHF
DNA: TGTGCCAGCAGCTTAGCGGGGTTCCGTCAGCCCCAGCATTTT

D: TRBD2
V: TRBV30
size: NA
J: TRBJ2-6
CDR3: CASSGLAGAISSGANVLTF
DNA: TGTGCCTCCTCGGGACTAGCGGGAGCAATAAGCTCTGGGGCCAACGTCCTGACTTTC

D: NA
V: TRBV19
size: once
J: TRBJ2-2
CDR3: CASSFRLSTGELFF
DNA: TGTGCCAGTAGTTTTAGGCTCTCCACCGGGGAGCTGTTTTTT